This is a list of T cell receptor beta chains from one sample in a study of vaccination and CD4 T cells after COVID-19. These receptors lack a known antigen. TCRdb re-called the PCR reads with MiXCR, one entry per CDR3 protein. The sample carries 15,000 or so distinct CDR3 sequences, roughly 60% recorded once. What was sequenced was CD4+ T cells from blood, cultured in vitro. The receptor set was obtained from a human donor who had recovered from COVID-19. Each CDR3 is given with its conserved first and last residue.

v_call: TRBV6-1; cdr3_aa: CASRVGITGSSYEQYF
v_call: TRBV21-1; cdr3_aa: CARGLKGAEAFF
v_call: TRBV30; cdr3_aa: CAWSPRRDGTQYF
v_call: TRBV19; cdr3_aa: CASSPQGVLPTDTQYF
v_call: TRBV2; cdr3_aa: CASSADRGYGYTF
v_call: TRBV4-1; cdr3_aa: CASSHLTGNTEAFF
v_call: TRBV20-1; cdr3_aa: CSSRPLLGNQPQHF
v_call: TRBV20-1; cdr3_aa: CSASPPDWYTDTQYF
v_call: TRBV28; cdr3_aa: CASSHGTGSTDTQYF
v_call: TRBV7-9; cdr3_aa: CASSFSPPYEQYF
v_call: TRBV2; cdr3_aa: CASSDPGASNTEAFF
v_call: TRBV7-9; cdr3_aa: CASSFDGTGASGYTF
v_call: TRBV27; cdr3_aa: CASSYLGHPNTGELFF
v_call: TRBV15; cdr3_aa: CATSLGQGKSYEQNF
v_call: TRBV4-2; cdr3_aa: CASSQDRDSPSVREQYF
v_call: TRBV19; cdr3_aa: CASSILGQQYF
v_call: TRBV7-8; cdr3_aa: CASSFGQSGDQPQHF
v_call: TRBV20-1; cdr3_aa: CSAHSQGGRQSTDTQYF
v_call: TRBV30; cdr3_aa: CAWSSTLYNEQFF
v_call: TRBV20-1; cdr3_aa: CSPLAGGGNEQFF
v_call: TRBV30; cdr3_aa: CAWSVDVNTEAFF
v_call: TRBV11-2; cdr3_aa: CASNRADRAGETQYF
v_call: TRBV19; cdr3_aa: CASSIRARGYGYTF
v_call: TRBV2; cdr3_aa: CASSEGTGPETQYF
v_call: TRBV7-8; cdr3_aa: CASSPGQVADYGYTF
v_call: TRBV7-2; cdr3_aa: CASSLMTGETQPQHF
v_call: TRBV7-2; cdr3_aa: CASNSGERYEKLFF
v_call: TRBV7-9; cdr3_aa: CASSLRQTPEAFF
v_call: TRBV6-2/TRBV6-3; cdr3_aa: CASSLRVYGYTF
v_call: TRBV6-1; cdr3_aa: CASSEGFSDYTEAFF
v_call: TRBV27; cdr3_aa: CASSTQGDTEAFF
v_call: TRBV20-1; cdr3_aa: CSALGQGEPYEQYF
v_call: TRBV20-1; cdr3_aa: CSAPRAAFLSYEQYF
v_call: TRBV12-3/TRBV12-4; cdr3_aa: CASSHTPGTGELFF
v_call: TRBV6-1; cdr3_aa: CASRGTNYGYTF
v_call: TRBV10-3; cdr3_aa: CAISEFAGRSSYEQYF
v_call: TRBV19; cdr3_aa: CASSIRHTDTQYF
v_call: TRBV30; cdr3_aa: CAWDKTSGSNEQFF
v_call: TRBV18; cdr3_aa: CASSPRHPQETQYF
v_call: TRBV7-2; cdr3_aa: CASSIQGADYEQYF
v_call: TRBV25-1; cdr3_aa: CASKADGSETQYF
v_call: TRBV7-9; cdr3_aa: CASNPSFGDTQYF
v_call: TRBV20-1; cdr3_aa: CSARDRRGNGYTF
v_call: TRBV7-9; cdr3_aa: CASSLETEAFF
v_call: TRBV6-1; cdr3_aa: CASSTGMNTEAFF
v_call: TRBV20-1; cdr3_aa: CSARDEGYSYEQYF
v_call: TRBV2; cdr3_aa: CASGTGGGGYTF
v_call: TRBV2; cdr3_aa: CASSGRMNTEAFF
v_call: TRBV12-3/TRBV12-4; cdr3_aa: CASSAQGAVTEAFF
v_call: TRBV7-8; cdr3_aa: CASRIRTEHTEAFF
v_call: TRBV7-8; cdr3_aa: CASSLRETVYEQFF
v_call: TRBV20-1; cdr3_aa: CSARLGNTIYF
v_call: TRBV19; cdr3_aa: CASSMEGWFTEAFF
v_call: TRBV10-1; cdr3_aa: CATQGRGNTGELFF
v_call: TRBV10-3; cdr3_aa: CAISDDRGNYGYTF
v_call: TRBV7-2; cdr3_aa: CASSLMDTEAFF
v_call: TRBV4-1; cdr3_aa: CASSQELGRALYEQYF
v_call: TRBV6-1; cdr3_aa: CASSGGTVAVHEQYF
v_call: TRBV6-5; cdr3_aa: CASSYQTGGQPQHF
v_call: TRBV7-2; cdr3_aa: CASSFSLAGETQYF